This entry features one TCR beta chain sequence. The data were produced by immunoSEQ multiplex PCR, yet TCRdb's version contains in-frame clones alone and is incomplete. The sample holds roughly 350,000 clones, 87% seen once. The data were obtained in a study of blood T cell repertoires in COVID-19. Sequenced sample: peripheral blood. The sequence was collected from a woman aged 45-60 years with COVID-19, enrolled during active disease.

In DNA form, the CDR3 reads TGTGCCAGCATAGGCCCGACAGGGGAAGCTTTCTTT. It yields the protein CASIGPTGEAFF. V and J are TRBV12-3 or TRBV12-4 and TRBJ1-1, with 7 bases lining up with TRBD1. V shed 7 bases and J 8 bases; nucleotides not matched to a gene: 7. This CDR3 comprises 12 residues.